This is a list of T cell receptor beta chains from one sample in a study of Graves' ophthalmopathy and Graves' hyperthyroidism. MiXCR, run by TCRdb on the multiplex PCR reads, gives a single entry per CDR3 protein. The table includes over a million distinct CDR3 sequences, around a third detected once. Sample: peripheral blood or thyroid tissue (not recorded which). These TCRs come from an adult man with Graves' hyperthyroidism. CDR3s leave out the opening cysteine and the closing phenylalanine or tryptophan.

CDR3aa | j_gene | v_gene
ASSDSYTALSGANVLT | TRBJ2-6 | TRBV6-5
ASSHERTGIAGELF | TRBJ2-2 | TRBV11-2
ASSQDVGGSYGYT | TRBJ1-2 | TRBV3-1
SSDGRGGVSYNEQF | TRBJ2-1 | TRBV29-1
ACSYSRQGDPLH | TRBJ1-6 | TRBV6-5
ATSRSGPNQPQH | TRBJ1-5 | TRBV15
ASSLTALYGYT | TRBJ1-2 | TRBV6-1
SADTGTVKETQY | TRBJ2-5 | TRBV20-1
ASSFTETQWGVSGYT | TRBJ1-2 | TRBV7-9
ASSLDVGQGNQPQH | TRBJ1-5 | TRBV28
ASSLGTSGGVTDTQY | TRBJ2-3 | TRBV7-8
ASTEGQQETQY | TRBJ2-5 | TRBV7-9
ASSPRTGENTEAF | TRBJ1-1 | TRBV7-9
SVGSSGYT | TRBJ1-2 | TRBV29-1
ASSHLGRLPNYEQY | TRBJ2-7 | TRBV7-6
ASAIGTPGYT | TRBJ1-2 | TRBV28
ASRQDRGKQPQH | TRBJ1-5 | TRBV6-2/TRBV6-3
AISERTSGSYEQY | TRBJ2-7 | TRBV10-3
AIRDPTGRAF | TRBJ1-1 | TRBV6-2/TRBV6-3
ASSQDRTGTGASGANVLT | TRBJ2-6 | TRBV3-1
ASSLSGNGEKLF | TRBJ1-4 | TRBV13
SAAGQGGTSPLH | TRBJ1-6 | TRBV20-1
ASSGQAGYT | TRBJ1-2 | TRBV25-1
ASSPLTGPQTQY | TRBJ2-5 | TRBV7-8
ASNKPGQGRRTDTQY | TRBJ2-3 | TRBV7-2
AAYRLAVNTGELF | TRBJ2-2 | TRBV7-9
SVAEGGTEAF | TRBJ1-1 | TRBV29-1
ATRPGQGAGANVLT | TRBJ2-6 | TRBV24-1
ASSPRPLDTGELF | TRBJ2-2 | TRBV11-2
ASSIGQGTYEQY | TRBJ2-7 | TRBV7-8
SASLLAEETQY | TRBJ2-5 | TRBV20-1
ASREDYQPQH | TRBJ1-5 | TRBV2
ASSTSSYEQY | TRBJ2-7 | TRBV7-9
ASSQGRDRGLEREQY | TRBJ2-7 | TRBV4-3
SASEGPQPQH | TRBJ1-5 | TRBV20-1
ASSTSGGKFNEQY | TRBJ2-7 | TRBV5-1
SLQTSNTEAF | TRBJ1-1 | TRBV29-1
ASSQEWRRDYEQY | TRBJ2-7 | TRBV14
ASGPTSGSLPYEQY | TRBJ2-7 | TRBV7-3
ATSKALAYEQY | TRBJ2-7 | TRBV15
ATSRRAAGGGGAGANVLT | TRBJ2-6 | TRBV15
ASSERQIY | TRBJ1-3 | TRBV6-1